A selection of T cell receptor beta chains follows, all from one sample in a study of cytomegalovirus exposure and HLA in healthy donors. Generated by immunoSEQ multiplex PCR, the TCRdb table keeps only in-frame clones and is missing some. Here the sample spans roughly 280,000 clones, around 66% being singletons. The sample taken for sequencing was PBMCs. The receptors shown here come from a female donor in good health and CMV-seronegative. Both conserved end residues are part of each CDR3. A D gene is named only where the DNA matches it firmly. Clone size, where shown, is once, few, many, or a class for clones that have expanded.

TRBV7-9	NA	NA	TRBJ1-1	TGTGCCAGCAGCTTAGCACAGGGTATGAACACTGAAGCTTTCTTT	CASSLAQGMNTEAFF
TRBV7-2	NA	TRBD2	TRBJ2-7	TGTGCCAGCAGCGGGGGACTAGCGGGACCTTACGAGCAGTACTTC	CASSGGLAGPYEQYF
TRBV5-1	few	NA	TRBJ2-2	TGCGCCAGCAGTCCCCTGATAGCGACCGGGGAGCTGTTTTTT	CASSPLIATGELFF
TRBV11-2	NA	NA	TRBJ2-1	TGTGCCAGCAGCCGGAGAGCGCAGAGCGACAATGAGCAGTTCTTC	CASSRRAQSDNEQFF
TRBV2	NA	TRBD1	TRBJ1-1	TGTGCCAGCAGAGGGACAGGGAATATGAACACTGAAGCTTTCTTT	CASRGTGNMNTEAFF
TRBV5-1	NA	TRBD1	TRBJ1-2	TGCGCCAGCAGCTGGAGCCCGAGGACAGGGTCTACTAACTATGGCTACACCTTC	CASSWSPRTGSTNYGYTF
TRBV5-6	NA	TRBD1	TRBJ1-1	TGTGCCAGCAGCTTGGGCAGGGGGCTTAGAACTGAAGCTTTCTTT	CASSLGRGLRTEAFF
TRBV29-1	NA	NA	TRBJ2-7	TGCAGCGTAGGCGGCTCCTACGAGCAGTACTTC	CSVGGSYEQYF
TRBV5-1	NA	TRBD1	TRBJ2-5	TGCGCCAGCAGCTTGACAGGGGGATACCAAGAGACCCAGTACTTC	CASSLTGGYQETQYF
TRBV27	NA	NA	TRBJ2-2	TGTGCCAGCACCGCCATGGGCCGGGAGCTGTTTTTT	CASTAMGRELFF
TRBV9	NA	NA	TRBJ2-1	TGTGCCAGCAGCGTAGCGGGGGACAATGAGCAGTTCTTC	CASSVAGDNEQFF
TRBV19	NA	NA	TRBJ2-1	TGTGCCAGTAGTATATCTGGCGGGCGGTACAATGAGCAGTTCTTC	CASSISGGRYNEQFF
TRBV30	NA	TRBD1	TRBJ1-1	TGTGCCTGGAGTTCGACCGGGACAGTTTACACTGAAGCTTTCTTT	CAWSSTGTVYTEAFF
TRBV6-5	once	TRBD1	TRBJ1-5	TGTGCCAGCAGTTACTCGCAACAGGGGAATCAGCCCCAGCATTTT	CASSYSQQGNQPQHF
TRBV9	NA	TRBD2	TRBJ2-1	TGTGCCAGCAGCGGGACTAGCGGAAGCTCCTACAATGAGCAGTTCTTC	CASSGTSGSSYNEQFF
TRBV14	NA	NA	TRBJ2-5	TGTGCCAGCAGCCAAGTCGGTGAGACCCAGTACTTC	CASSQVGETQYF
TRBV7-9	NA	NA	TRBJ2-2	TGTGCCAGCAGTTTGACAAGGGGGTTTCACACCGGGGAGCTGTTTTTT	CASSLTRGFHTGELFF
TRBV5-4	NA	TRBD1	TRBJ2-7	TGTGCCAGCAGCGGGGACAGCCTCTACGAGCAGTACTTC	CASSGDSLYEQYF
TRBV11-2	NA	NA	TRBJ2-7	TGTGCCAGCAGCTACACCGGGGTAACCTACGAGCAGTACTTC	CASSYTGVTYEQYF
TRBV5-8	NA	NA	TRBJ1-1	TGTGCCAGCAGCTTGGGACAGTCGAACACTGAAGCTTTCTTT	CASSLGQSNTEAFF
TRBV9	NA	TRBD2	TRBJ2-1	TGTGCCAGCAGCGCGACTAGGGAGGGGTACAATGAGCAGTTCTTC	CASSATREGYNEQFF
TRBV2	few	TRBD1	TRBJ1-6	TGTGCCAGCAGTGAATGGGGACAGGGGGCTGGGCCCCTCCACTTT	CASSEWGQGAGPLHF
TRBV5-6	NA	NA	TRBJ2-3	TGTGCCAGCAGCTCGACGACAGTCACAGATACGCAGTATTTT	CASSSTTVTDTQYF
TRBV5-1	NA	NA	TRBJ1-5	TGCGCCAGCAGCCTAGAATCGACCAATCAGCCCCAGCATTTT	CASSLESTNQPQHF
TRBV5-3	NA	NA	TRBJ1-1	TGTGCCAGAAGCTTGGTACTAATGAACACTGAAGCTTTCTTT	CARSLVLMNTEAFF
TRBV6-5	NA	TRBD2	TRBJ2-7	TGTGCCAGCACCTCGAATAGCGGGAGCGAGCAGTACTTC	CASTSNSGSEQYF
TRBV7-9	once	TRBD1	TRBJ1-1	TGTGCCAGCAGCCCAGGGGGAACTGAAGCTTTCTTT	CASSPGGTEAFF
TRBV7-9	NA	NA	TRBJ2-3	TGTGCCAGCAGCTTATGGGACACGACCACAGATACGCAGTATTTT	CASSLWDTTTDTQYF
TRBV11-3	NA	TRBD2	TRBJ2-2	TGTGCCAGCATCGGCCGGGAGGGGAGCACCGGGGAGCTGTTTTTT	CASIGREGSTGELFF
TRBV7-6	NA	TRBD2	TRBJ2-3	TGTGCCAGCAGCTTAGAAGCTAGCGGGAGCCAACTCACAGATACGCAGTATTTT	CASSLEASGSQLTDTQYF
TRBV28	few	TRBD1	TRBJ2-2	TGTGCCAGCAGTTTACCCGGGACAGGGGTGATGTTTTTT	CASSLPGTGVMFF
TRBV2	NA	TRBD2	TRBJ2-1	TGTGCCAGCAGCTCTAGACCGGGACTAGCAGACAATGAGCAGTTCTTC	CASSSRPGLADNEQFF